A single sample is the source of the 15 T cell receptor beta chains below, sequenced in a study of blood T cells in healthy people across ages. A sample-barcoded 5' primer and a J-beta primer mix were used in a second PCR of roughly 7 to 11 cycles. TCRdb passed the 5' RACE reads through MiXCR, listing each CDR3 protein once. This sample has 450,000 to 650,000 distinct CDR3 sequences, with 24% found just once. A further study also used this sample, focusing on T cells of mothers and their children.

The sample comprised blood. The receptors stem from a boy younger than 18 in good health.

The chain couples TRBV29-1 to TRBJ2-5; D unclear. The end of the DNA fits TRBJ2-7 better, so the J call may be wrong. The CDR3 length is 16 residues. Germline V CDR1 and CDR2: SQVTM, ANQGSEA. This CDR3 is CSVADPEASQLYEQYF. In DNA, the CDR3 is TGCAGCGTTGCAGACCCCGAGGCTTCACAACTATACGAGCAGTACTTC.

CDR3 amino acids: CASSGVLAGWGEQFF. In nucleotides, the CDR3 is TGTGCCAGCAGTGGCGTGCTAGCGGGATGGGGTGAGCAGTTCTTC. The V gene is TRBV2, the J gene TRBJ2-5; TRBD2 agrees at 9 bases. The DNA end lines up better with TRBJ2-1; the J call may be wrong. Germline assignment: CDR1 SNHLY and CDR2 FYNNEI. The CDR3 contains 15 residues.

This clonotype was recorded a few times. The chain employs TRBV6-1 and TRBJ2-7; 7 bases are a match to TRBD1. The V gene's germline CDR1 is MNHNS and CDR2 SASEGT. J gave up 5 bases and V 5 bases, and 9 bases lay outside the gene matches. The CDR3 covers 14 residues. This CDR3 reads CASSPGTEVHEQYF. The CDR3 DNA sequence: TGTGCCAGCAGTCCCGGGACAGAAGTGCACGAGCAGTACTTC.

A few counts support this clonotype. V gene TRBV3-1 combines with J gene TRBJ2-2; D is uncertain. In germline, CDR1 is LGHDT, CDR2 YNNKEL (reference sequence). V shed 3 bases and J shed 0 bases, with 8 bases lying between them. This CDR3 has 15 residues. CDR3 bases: TGTGCCAGCAGCCACGGACGGTCGAACACCGGGGAGCTGTTTTTT. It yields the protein CASSHGRSNTGELFF.

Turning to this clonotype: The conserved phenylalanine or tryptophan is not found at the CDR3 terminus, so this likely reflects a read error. The CDR3 sequence: CASSPPTSEQLAKNIQYL. CDR3 DNA: TGTGCCAGCTCACCACCAACTAGCGAACAACTAGCCAAAAACATTCAGTACCTC. V gene TRBV18 combines with J gene TRBJ2-4, with 7 nucleotides matching TRBD2. The CDR3 loop spans 18 amino acids. J lost 0 bases, V lost 0 bases, and 8 bases had no gene match. The germline V gene has CDR1 KGHSH and CDR2 LQKENI.

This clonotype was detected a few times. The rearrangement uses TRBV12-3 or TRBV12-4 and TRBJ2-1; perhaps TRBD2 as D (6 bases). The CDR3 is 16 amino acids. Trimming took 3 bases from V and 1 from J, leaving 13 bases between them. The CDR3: CASSLEGRLSYNEQFF. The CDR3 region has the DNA TGTGCCAGCAGTTTGGAGGGGCGCCTTTCCTACAATGAGCAGTTCTTC.

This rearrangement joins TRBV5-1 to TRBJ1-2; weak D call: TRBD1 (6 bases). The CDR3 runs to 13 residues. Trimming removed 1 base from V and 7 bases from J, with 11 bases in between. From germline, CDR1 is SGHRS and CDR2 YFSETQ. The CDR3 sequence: CASSLSQGFGYTF. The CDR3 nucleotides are TGCGCCAGCAGCTTGTCGCAGGGGTTTGGCTACACCTTC.

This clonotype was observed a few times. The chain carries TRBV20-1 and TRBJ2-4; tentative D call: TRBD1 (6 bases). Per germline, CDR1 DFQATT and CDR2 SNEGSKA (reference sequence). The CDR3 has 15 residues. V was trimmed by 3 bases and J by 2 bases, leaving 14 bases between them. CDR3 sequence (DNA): TGCAGTGCTAGGGGCCCCAGGGGAACCAAAAACATTCAGTACTTC. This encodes CSARGPRGTKNIQYF.

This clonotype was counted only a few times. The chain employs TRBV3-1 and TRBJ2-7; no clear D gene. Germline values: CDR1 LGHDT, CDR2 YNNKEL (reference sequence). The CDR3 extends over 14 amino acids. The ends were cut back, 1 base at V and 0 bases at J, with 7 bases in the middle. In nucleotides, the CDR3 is TGTGCCAGCAGCCAAGGCTCAGTCTCCTACGAGCAGTACTTC. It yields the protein CASSQGSVSYEQYF.

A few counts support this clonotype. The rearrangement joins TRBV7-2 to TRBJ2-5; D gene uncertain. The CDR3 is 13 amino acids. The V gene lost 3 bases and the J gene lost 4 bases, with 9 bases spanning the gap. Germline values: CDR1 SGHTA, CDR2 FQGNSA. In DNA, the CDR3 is TGTGCCAGCAGCTTTTTTTGGGGAGAGACCCAGTACTTC. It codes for CASSFFWGETQYF.

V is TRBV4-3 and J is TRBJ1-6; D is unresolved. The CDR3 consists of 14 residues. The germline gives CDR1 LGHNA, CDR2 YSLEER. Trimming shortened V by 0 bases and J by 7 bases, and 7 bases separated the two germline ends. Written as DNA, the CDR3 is TGCGCCAGCAGCCAAGATGCGGAGAATTCACCCCTCCACTTT. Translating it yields CASSQDAENSPLHF.

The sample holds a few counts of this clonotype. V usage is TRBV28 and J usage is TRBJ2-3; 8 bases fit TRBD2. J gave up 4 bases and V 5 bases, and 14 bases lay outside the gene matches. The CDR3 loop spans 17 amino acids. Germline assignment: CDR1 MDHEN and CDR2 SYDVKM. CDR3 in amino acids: CASSLGAGEVRADTQYF. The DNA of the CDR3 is TGTGCCAGCAGTCTGGGAGCGGGGGAGGTTAGGGCAGATACGCAGTATTTT.

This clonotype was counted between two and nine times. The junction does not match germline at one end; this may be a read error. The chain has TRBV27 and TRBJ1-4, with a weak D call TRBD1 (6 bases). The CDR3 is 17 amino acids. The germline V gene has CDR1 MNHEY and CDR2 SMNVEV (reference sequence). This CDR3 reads CAGSPDSLVVSREKLFF. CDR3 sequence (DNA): TGTGCCGGCAGCCCGGACAGCCTGGTGGTCTCGAGGGAAAAACTGTTTTTT.

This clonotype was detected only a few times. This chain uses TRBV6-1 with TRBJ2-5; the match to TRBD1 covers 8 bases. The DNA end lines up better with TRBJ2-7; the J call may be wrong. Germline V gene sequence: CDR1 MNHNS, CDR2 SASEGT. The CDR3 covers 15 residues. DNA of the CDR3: TGTGCCAGCAGTGAGTACCGGACAGGGTCCTACGAGCAGTACTTC. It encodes CASSEYRTGSYEQYF.

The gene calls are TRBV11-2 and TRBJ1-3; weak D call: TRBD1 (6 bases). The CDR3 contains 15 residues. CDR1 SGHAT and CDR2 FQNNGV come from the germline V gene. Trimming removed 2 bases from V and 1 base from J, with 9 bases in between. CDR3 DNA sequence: TGTGCCAGCAGCTTAAATACAGGGTCTGGAAACACCATATATTTT. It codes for CASSLNTGSGNTIYF.